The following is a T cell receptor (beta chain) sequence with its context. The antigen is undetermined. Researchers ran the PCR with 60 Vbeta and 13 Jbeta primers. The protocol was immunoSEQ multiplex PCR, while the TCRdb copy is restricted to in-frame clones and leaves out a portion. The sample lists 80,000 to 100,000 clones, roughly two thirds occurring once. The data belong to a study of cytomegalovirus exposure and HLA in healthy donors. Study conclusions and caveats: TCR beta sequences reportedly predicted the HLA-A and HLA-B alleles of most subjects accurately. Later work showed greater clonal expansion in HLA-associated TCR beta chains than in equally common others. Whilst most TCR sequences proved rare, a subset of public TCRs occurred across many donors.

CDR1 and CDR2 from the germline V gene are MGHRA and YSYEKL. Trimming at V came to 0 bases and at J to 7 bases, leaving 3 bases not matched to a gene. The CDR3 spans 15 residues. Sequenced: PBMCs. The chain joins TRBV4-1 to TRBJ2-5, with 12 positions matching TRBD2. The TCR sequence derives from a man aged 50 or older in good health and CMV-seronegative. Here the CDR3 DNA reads TGCGCCAGCAGCCAAGAGCCGGGACTAGCGGGGACCCAGTACTTC. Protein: CASSQEPGLAGTQYF.